These T cell receptor beta chains were read from a single sample in a study of blood T cell repertoires in COVID-19. Some clones are missing from TCRdb's copy, which holds only in-frame ones; the method was immunoSEQ multiplex PCR. The data contain tens of thousands of clones, 73% of them singletons. The sequenced sample was peripheral blood. The receptors shown here come from a human donor in a cohort sampled during active or convalescent COVID-19. The CDR3 runs from the conserved cysteine through the conserved F or W. The D gene is left open where the match is weak. Clone size is not always given. Where it is, it says once, few, many or a class for expanded clones.

J,D,size,V,CDR3,DNA
TRBJ1-3,.,.,TRBV27,CASSSDAGASGNTIYF,TGTGCCAGCAGTTCCGACGCAGGGGCCTCTGGAAACACCATATATTTT
TRBJ2-3,.,few,TRBV6-6,CASSPPGLSTDTQYF,TGTGCCAGCAGTCCTCCGGGACTCAGCACAGATACGCAGTATTTT
TRBJ1-1,.,.,TRBV7-9,CASSFYRDTEAFF,TGTGCCAGCAGCTTTTACAGGGACACTGAAGCTTTCTTT
TRBJ1-2,.,.,TRBV28,CASSLAGAGNYGYTF,TGTGCCAGCAGTTTAGCGGGGGCGGGGAACTATGGCTACACCTTC
TRBJ1-2,TRBD1,few,TRBV27,CASRPAGTGGIGYTF,TGTGCCAGCAGACCCGCAGGGACAGGGGGTATTGGCTACACCTTC
TRBJ2-1,.,.,TRBV11-1,CASSLVRQVEQFF,TGTGCCAGCAGCTTAGTTCGGCAGGTTGAGCAGTTCTTC
TRBJ2-3,TRBD2,few,TRBV30,CAWSVRVSGRSTDTQYF,TGTGCCTGGAGTGTACGGGTTAGCGGGAGAAGCACAGATACGCAGTATTTT
TRBJ2-5,.,.,TRBV14,CASSQAPMGSGGPQETQYF,TGTGCCAGCAGCCAAGCGCCGATGGGGTCGGGGGGCCCCCAAGAGACCCAGTACTTC
TRBJ1-1,.,.,TRBV25-1,CASRGRGYTEAFF,TGTGCCAGCCGGGGCCGGGGGTACACTGAAGCTTTCTTT
TRBJ2-7,.,.,TRBV7-9,CASSLHATDGYEQYF,TGTGCCAGCAGCCTACACGCTACAGACGGCTACGAGCAGTACTTC
TRBJ2-1,.,.,TRBV9,CASSRYNEQFF,TGTGCCAGCAGTCGGTACAATGAGCAGTTCTTC
TRBJ1-1,TRBD1,.,TRBV11-3,CASSLTGASNTEAFF,TGTGCCAGCAGCTTAACAGGGGCCTCGAACACTGAAGCTTTCTTT
TRBJ2-6,.,.,TRBV7-9,CASSLPGAGANVLTF,TGTGCCAGCAGCTTACCGGGGGCTGGGGCCAACGTCCTGACTTTC
TRBJ2-3,.,.,TRBV4-1,CASSAELATDTQYF,TGCGCCAGCAGCGCCGAACTTGCCACAGATACGCAGTATTTT
TRBJ2-2,TRBD1,.,TRBV11-3,CASSLGGQGNTGELFF,TGTGCCAGCAGCTTAGGAGGACAGGGGAACACCGGGGAGCTGTTTTTT
TRBJ1-2,TRBD1,.,TRBV19,CASSKRGRGYDGYTF,TGTGCCAGTAGTAAGAGGGGCAGGGGGTACGATGGCTACACCTTC
TRBJ1-4,.,.,TRBV7-9,CASSSGRGNEKLFF,TGTGCCAGCAGCTCGGGGAGGGGAAATGAAAAACTGTTTTTT
TRBJ2-4,TRBD1,.,TRBV25-1,CASSGTGIPHPAKNIQYF,TGTGCCAGCAGTGGGACAGGGATTCCCCACCCGGCCAAAAACATTCAGTACTTC
TRBJ2-3,.,.,TRBV5-1,CASSLEGGTDTQYF,TGCGCCAGCAGCTTAGAGGGGGGCACAGATACGCAGTATTTT
TRBJ1-5,.,.,TRBV27,CASSSLDSGDQPQHF,TGTGCCAGCAGTTCGCTCGACAGTGGGGATCAGCCCCAGCATTTT
TRBJ1-1,TRBD1,.,TRBV5-1,CASSFTGGNTEAFF,TGCGCCAGCAGCTTTACAGGGGGGAACACTGAAGCTTTCTTT
TRBJ1-5,.,.,TRBV19,CASSGLGGPQHF,TGTGCCAGTAGCGGTCTCGGGGGGCCCCAGCATTTT
TRBJ1-1,.,.,TRBV28,CASSPPSRLLNTEAFF,TGTGCCAGCAGTCCCCCTAGTCGACTGCTGAACACTGAAGCTTTCTTT
TRBJ2-7,TRBD2,.,TRBV10-2,CASSEFSGLAASYEQYF,TGCGCCAGCAGTGAGTTTTCGGGACTAGCGGCATCCTACGAGCAGTACTTC
TRBJ2-7,.,.,TRBV5-8,CASTPQRTSGEQYF,TGTGCCAGCACCCCCCAGCGGACCAGCGGGGAGCAGTACTTC
TRBJ1-3,TRBD1,.,TRBV28,CASSSSRTGDGNTIYF,TGTGCCAGCAGTTCATCTCGGACAGGGGACGGAAACACCATATATTTT
TRBJ2-1,TRBD1,.,TRBV5-4,CASSSGGGSSYNEQFF,TGTGCCAGCAGCTCAGGGGGCGGCAGCTCCTACAATGAGCAGTTCTTC
TRBJ2-3,TRBD2,.,TRBV2,CASSRGTRTDTQYF,TGTGCCAGCAGTCGCGGGACTAGGACAGATACGCAGTATTTT
TRBJ2-3,TRBD2,.,TRBV6-2/TRBV6-3,CASSSDGGAPDTQYF,TGTGCCAGCAGTTCCGACGGGGGGGCCCCAGATACGCAGTATTTT
TRBJ2-3,.,.,TRBV7-3,CASSADYTDTQYF,TGTGCCAGCAGCGCCGACTACACAGATACGCAGTATTTT
TRBJ2-1,TRBD2,.,TRBV6-5,CASSLLAGGPDEQFF,TGTGCCAGCAGCCTACTAGCGGGAGGGCCGGATGAGCAGTTCTTC
TRBJ1-1,TRBD1,.,TRBV28,CASSNRDRGSDTEAFF,TGTGCCAGCAGCAACCGGGACAGGGGGTCGGACACTGAAGCTTTCTTT
TRBJ2-1,TRBD2,.,TRBV13,CASSRPWGGSNEQFF,TGTGCCAGCAGCCGACCCTGGGGGGGTAGCAATGAGCAGTTCTTC
TRBJ2-3,TRBD2,.,TRBV5-1,CASGYQRGGTDTQYF,TGCGCCAGCGGATACCAACGGGGGGGCACAGATACGCAGTATTTT
TRBJ1-2,.,few,TRBV29-1,CSVEDGPNPNYGYTF,TGCAGCGTTGAAGATGGGCCAAACCCTAACTATGGCTACACCTTC
TRBJ1-5,TRBD1,.,TRBV27,CASSLGGPSLYSNQPQHF,TGTGCCAGCAGTCTAGGGGGCCCGTCCCTATATAGCAATCAGCCCCAGCATTTT
TRBJ2-5,.,few,TRBV7-9,CASSLGQGQETQYF,TGTGCCAGCAGCTTAGGGCAGGGACAAGAGACCCAGTACTTC
TRBJ1-1,.,.,TRBV19,CASRTNSLVNTEAFF,TGTGCCAGTAGGACTAATAGTTTGGTTAACACTGAAGCTTTCTTT
TRBJ1-5,TRBD1,few,TRBV5-3,CARSLKVPGQGGTQGNQPQHF,TGTGCCAGAAGCTTAAAAGTCCCGGGACAGGGGGGAACGCAGGGCAATCAGCCCCAGCATTTT
TRBJ1-2,TRBD1,.,TRBV11-3,CASSLRDRASYGYTF,TGTGCCAGCAGCCTACGGGACAGAGCATCCTATGGCTACACCTTC
TRBJ2-3,TRBD1,.,TRBV5-5,CASSIGQGITDTQYF,TGTGCCAGCAGCATCGGACAGGGAATTACAGATACGCAGTATTTT
TRBJ2-2,.,.,TRBV3-1/TRBV3-2,CASSQEKRRGNTGELFF,TGTGCCAGCAGCCAAGAGAAAAGGAGGGGAAACACCGGGGAGCTGTTTTTT
TRBJ1-5,TRBD1,few,TRBV2,CASTGQYNQPQHF,TGTGCCAGCACGGGACAGTACAATCAGCCCCAGCATTTT
TRBJ2-1,.,.,TRBV19,CASSSRQGEVAGHFF,TGTGCCAGTAGTTCTCGACAGGGGGAGGTAGCGGGGCATTTCTTC
TRBJ1-6,.,.,TRBV13,CASSLEPGNSPLHF,TGTGCCAGCAGCTTAGAACCAGGAAATTCACCCCTCCACTTT
TRBJ2-3,TRBD2,.,TRBV10-3,CATLAGGTDTQYF,TGTGCCACTCTAGCGGGGGGCACAGATACGCAGTATTTT
TRBJ1-1,.,.,TRBV7-8,CASSFRRATEAFF,TGTGCCAGCAGCTTCCGGAGGGCCACTGAAGCTTTCTTT
TRBJ2-7,.,.,TRBV5-1,CASTFIGGSYEQYF,TGCGCCAGTACTTTCATCGGGGGCTCCTACGAGCAGTACTTC
TRBJ2-2,TRBD2,.,TRBV4-2,CASSQRRTSGVRGFGELFF,TGTGCCAGCAGCCAACGACGGACTAGCGGGGTCCGAGGCTTCGGGGAGCTGTTTTTT
TRBJ2-7,.,.,TRBV20-1,CSALSYEQYF,TGCAGTGCTTTGAGCTACGAGCAGTACTTC
TRBJ2-5,TRBD1,.,TRBV24-1,CATSDPTGSLEETQYF,TGTGCCACCAGTGACCCGACAGGGAGTCTGGAGGAGACCCAGTACTTC